The 30 T cell receptor beta chains below come from one sample, sequenced in a study of shared clonotypes between healthy human individuals (TCRdb year 2020). Library preparation was by the immunoSEQ multiplex PCR assay. This immuneACCESS table, as held by TCRdb, lists in-frame sequences with V and J called but not all clones. Of the missing ones, under half trace to an unresolved V gene in checked studies; the others have no known cause. Present in this sample are roughly 1.4 million clones, about 98.5% of which were seen just once. The ten largest clonotypes hold approximately 0.38% of the sample. Input material: naive CD4+ T cells sorted from blood. What this sample's cell subset or site label stands for: CD45RA+ positively selected. Source of these receptors: a man aged 30 to 45 in good health.

This chain connects TRBV19 to TRBJ1-2; D not resolved. The germline CDR1 and CDR2 sequences are LNHDA and SQIVND (reference sequence). The CDR3 covers 15 residues. V was shortened by 6 bases and J by 0 bases, with 14 bases between the two germline ends. This CDR3 reads CASRNPGLSNYGYTF. In DNA, the CDR3 is TGTGCCAGTAGAAACCCCGGGTTGTCTAACTATGGCTACACCTTC.

DNA for the CDR3: TGTGCCAGCACCCGAGCGGGTTGGGGAGGCTACACCTTC. Its translation: CASTRAGWGGYTF. The gene calls are TRBV7-9 and TRBJ1-2; D is unresolved. Germline V gene sequence: CDR1 SEHNR, CDR2 FQNEAQ (reference sequence). This CDR3 contains 13 residues. The V gene lost 7 bases and the J gene lost 8 bases, with 17 bases spanning the gap.

As for this clone: At the DNA level, this CDR3 is encoded by other sequences in the same sample as well. V and J are TRBV6-5 and TRBJ2-7, with unresolved D. The CDR3 contains 11 residues. Germline V CDR1 and CDR2: MNHEY, SVGAGI. V lost 0 bases to trimming and J lost 7 bases, with 4 bases between them. The CDR3 DNA sequence: TGTGCCAGCAGTTACTCGAGGGAGCAGTACTTC. Residues: CASSYSREQYF.

This rearrangement joins TRBV7-2 to TRBJ2-1; D possibly corresponds to TRBD1 (8 bases). The CDR3 is 14 residues long. Germline V gene lookup returns CDR1 SGHTA and CDR2 FQGNSA. Trimming left V 5 bases short and J 6 bases short, with 14 bases between. Written as DNA, the CDR3 is TGTGCCAGCAGCCTACAGGGGGGGAGCAATGAGCAGTTCTTC. The encoded protein is CASSLQGGSNEQFF.

Points on this clone: The same CDR3 is also encoded by other DNA sequences in this sample. V gene TRBV9 combines with J gene TRBJ2-1; no clear D gene. Germline V gene sequence: CDR1 SGDLS, CDR2 YYNGEE. The CDR3 length is 14 residues. The V and J ends lost 0 bases and 0 bases respectively, with 4 bases between them. In DNA form, the CDR3 reads TGTGCCAGCAGCGTAGAGAGCTCCTACAATGAGCAGTTCTTC. Translated: CASSVESSYNEQFF.

V and J are TRBV18 and TRBJ1-4; D is unclear. Deletions cut 4 bases from V and 8 bases from J, with 11 bases between. The CDR3 is 13 amino acids. Per germline, CDR1 KGHSH and CDR2 LQKENI. This chain's CDR3 is CASSLGRREKLFF. The CDR3 DNA sequence: TGTGCCAGCTCACTAGGCCGACGGGAAAAACTGTTTTTT.

The J gene is TRBJ2-7, the V gene TRBV7-9; D is undetermined. Trimming removed 8 bases from V and 0 bases from J, with 11 bases in between. CDR1 SEHNR and CDR2 FQNEAQ come from the germline V gene (reference sequence). This CDR3 contains 13 residues. CDR3 sequence reads: CASCRGASYEQYF. The CDR3 nucleotides read TGTGCCAGCTGCCGAGGAGCCTCCTACGAGCAGTACTTC.

The chain carries TRBV19 and TRBJ1-5; no definite D call. Germline V gene sequence: CDR1 LNHDA, CDR2 SQIVND (reference sequence). Trimming pared 3 bases from V and 5 bases from J, leaving 8 bases between. This CDR3 contains 13 residues. CDR3 sequence (DNA): TGTGCCAGTAGTATTGTGCGGGATCAGCCCCAGCATTTT. It codes for CASSIVRDQPQHF. Complete variable domain (other parts from reference TRBV19 and TRBJ1-5): DGGITQSPKYLFRKEGQNVTLSCEQNLNHDAMYWYRQDPGQGLRLIYYSQIVNDFQKGDIAEGYSVSREKKESFPLTVTSAQKNPTAFYLCASSIVRDQPQHFGDGTRLSIL.

A single count supports this clone. Other DNA sequences within the sample encode an identical CDR3. The genes are TRBV11-2 and TRBJ2-3; unclear D gene. CDR3 size: 13 residues. Germline V gene data show CDR1 as SGHAT and CDR2 as FQNNGV. Trimming stripped 1 base from V and 4 bases from J, with 6 bases between. CDR3 bases: TGTGCCAGCAGCTTAGCTTTGGCAGATACGCAGTATTTT. Protein product: CASSLALADTQYF.

The V gene is TRBV2, the J gene TRBJ2-5; D uncertain. The CDR3 runs 13 residues. Germline CDR1 is SNHLY and CDR2 is FYNNEI. Between the trimmed V and J ends, which lost 4 bases and 5 bases, there was a span of 11 bases. For the CDR3, the DNA is TGTGCCAGCAGTGTGGGGATTTTCGAGACCCAGTACTTC. Translation gives CASSVGIFETQYF.

The chain employs TRBV11-2 and TRBJ1-2; unclear D gene. The germline gives CDR1 SGHAT, CDR2 FQNNGV. This CDR3 is 14 amino acids long. V dropped 1 base and J dropped 4 bases, with 10 bases sitting between them. CDR3 sequence reads: CASSLGHIIYGYTF. CDR3 DNA: TGTGCCAGCAGCTTAGGGCATATAATCTATGGCTACACCTTC. Full variable domain (outside the CDR3, taken from reference TRBV11-2 and TRBJ1-2): EAGVAQSPRYKIIEKRQSVAFWCNPISGHATLYWYQQILGQGPKLLIQFQNNGVVDDSQLPKDRFSAERLKGVDSTLKIQPAKLEDSAVYLCASSLGHIIYGYTFGSGTRLTVV.

This clone was counted once. The J gene is TRBJ1-5, the V gene TRBV5-5, with D possibly matching TRBD1 (6 bases). The CDR3 totals 14 residues. Per germline, CDR1 SGHKS and CDR2 YYEKEE (reference sequence). The V end lost 0 bases, the J end lost 6 bases, and 10 bases lay between the germline ends. CDR3 region: CASSLVAGVQPQHF. The DNA of the CDR3 is TGTGCCAGCAGCTTGGTGGCAGGGGTTCAGCCCCAGCATTTT.

A word on this clone: Germline is not matched at one junction end, which may reflect a read error. The rearrangement uses TRBV7-2 and TRBJ2-1; D unresolved. Germline assignment: CDR1 SGHTA and CDR2 FQGNSA. This CDR3 has 12 amino acids. The CDR3 region has the DNA TGTGCCAGCAGCTTAGCCCGAAAAATACTTCTCTTC. Amino acids: CASSLARKILLF.

This chain connects TRBV5-1 to TRBJ2-2; 8 nucleotides line up with TRBD1. The germline V gene has CDR1 SGHRS and CDR2 YFSETQ. The CDR3 loop spans 15 amino acids. The V gene end was trimmed by 5 bases and the J gene end by 1 base; junction bases not matched to a gene: 4. The CDR3 DNA reads as TGCGCCAGCAGGTTTGGGACAGGGAACACCGGGGAGCTGTTTTTT. Translating gives CASRFGTGNTGELFF.

The gene calls are TRBV2 and TRBJ1-2, with D unresolved. Per the germline V gene, CDR1 is SNHLY and CDR2 is FYNNEI. The CDR3 runs to 14 residues. The V end lost 6 bases, the J end lost 6 bases, and 17 bases lay between the germline ends. The CDR3 nucleotides read TGTGCCAGCAGAAAAGGACTCCCTCCGGATGGCTACACCTTC. This gives the protein CASRKGLPPDGYTF.

This chain links TRBV7-2 with TRBJ2-3; tentatively, D is TRBD2 (6 bases). Germline loops: CDR1 SGHTA, CDR2 FQGNSA. The V end lost 1 base, the J end lost 4 bases, and 12 bases lay between the germline ends. CDR3 length equals 15 residues. The DNA for the CDR3 is TGTGCCAGCAGCTTAGAGTACAGGAGGGCAGATACGCAGTATTTT. Protein: CASSLEYRRADTQYF.

The V gene is TRBV25-1, the J gene TRBJ1-2, with a weak D call TRBD1 (6 bases). V lost 3 bases, J lost 8 bases, and 10 bases lay in between. Per the germline V gene, CDR1 is MGHDK and CDR2 is SYGVNS. The CDR3 sequence is 12 residues long. The CDR3 spells CASSERQEGYTF. The CDR3 DNA follows: TGTGCCAGCAGTGAGCGACAGGAAGGCTACACCTTC.

The chain combines TRBV7-9 with TRBJ2-1; 13 positions agree with TRBD2. This CDR3 is built from 17 residues. Germline V gene sequence: CDR1 SEHNR, CDR2 FQNEAQ (reference sequence). Trimming cost V 4 bases and J 5 bases; bases outside gene matches: 8. The CDR3 region is CASSSRTSGSLNNEQFF. In DNA, the CDR3 is TGTGCCAGCAGCTCTCGGACTAGCGGGAGCCTCAACAATGAGCAGTTCTTC.

The chain uses TRBV29-1 and TRBJ1-5; no reliable D call. Looked up from germline, CDR1 is SQVTM and CDR2 is ANQGSEA. Trimming took 5 bases from V and 3 from J, leaving 11 bases between them. The CDR3 covers 13 residues. In nucleotides, the CDR3 is TGCAGCGTTAAAACGGGTAACAATCAGCCCCAGCATTTT. Translated, it gives CSVKTGNNQPQHF.

This rearrangement joins TRBV5-1 to TRBJ2-5, with no clear D. V dropped 2 bases and J dropped 0 bases, with 8 bases sitting between them. Germline CDR1 and CDR2: SGHRS and YFSETQ. This CDR3 has 14 residues. Here the CDR3 DNA reads TGCGCCAGCAGCTTACGTCCCTACCAAGAGACCCAGTACTTC. Translation: CASSLRPYQETQYF.

This chain's CDR3 is CASSMFFGGDTEAFF. CDR3 DNA sequence: TGTGCCAGTAGTATGTTCTTTGGCGGAGACACTGAAGCTTTCTTT. The V and J genes are TRBV19 and TRBJ1-1; no clear D gene. The CDR3 runs to 15 residues. The V end was cut by 3 bases, the J end by 3 bases, with 14 bases between. Germline-derived CDR1 and CDR2 are LNHDA and SQIVND (reference sequence).

This clone came up a few times. This chain joins TRBV4-1 and TRBJ2-7; TRBD2 is a possible D gene (6 bases). The CDR3 consists of 14 residues. Germline V gene lookup returns CDR1 MGHRA and CDR2 YSYEKL. V lost 3 bases and J 7 bases, leaving 16 bases between the germline ends. The CDR3 protein is CASSHAGNREEQYF. The CDR3 DNA is TGCGCCAGCAGCCATGCGGGGAACCGGGAGGAGCAGTACTTC.

A word on this clone: Other nucleotide sequences from this sample produce the same CDR3. This chain connects TRBV18 to TRBJ1-1, with a possible D match to TRBD1 (5 bases). The CDR3 extends over 13 amino acids. Per germline, CDR1 KGHSH and CDR2 LQKENI. V lost 4 bases and J lost 3, with 9 bases in between. The CDR3 reads CASSLGRDTEAFF. The DNA for the CDR3 is TGTGCCAGCTCACTGGGACGGGACACTGAAGCTTTCTTT.

This clone was seen a handful of times. The chain recombines TRBV19 with TRBJ1-5, with a tentative D call TRBD1 (5 bases). The CDR3 has 14 amino acids. Per germline, CDR1 LNHDA and CDR2 SQIVND (reference sequence). Trimming pared 3 bases from V and 6 bases from J, leaving 12 bases between. In nucleotides, the CDR3 is TGTGCCAGTAGTATCAAGACAGTCTCTCAGCCCCAGCATTTT. Residues: CASSIKTVSQPQHF.

This chain joins TRBV2 and TRBJ2-1, with 13 positions matching TRBD2. The J segment lost 9 bases and the V segment lost 2 bases, leaving 4 bases of the junction unmatched. This CDR3 region has 15 residues. Germline CDR1 is SNHLY and CDR2 is FYNNEI. Here the CDR3 reads CASSEPGLAGREQFF. For the CDR3, the DNA is TGTGCCAGCAGTGAACCGGGACTAGCGGGACGTGAGCAGTTCTTC.

As regards this clone: The sample has other DNA sequences that encode this CDR3 too. The rearrangement uses TRBV11-2 and TRBJ2-7; D is ambiguous. The V end was cut by 1 base, the J end by 4 bases, with 5 bases between. This CDR3 contains 12 residues. Germline values: CDR1 SGHAT, CDR2 FQNNGV. The CDR3 loop reads CASSLVGYEQYF. The CDR3 region has the DNA TGTGCCAGCAGCTTAGTCGGTTACGAGCAGTACTTC.

The V gene is TRBV9, the J gene TRBJ1-5, with D unresolved. Germline lookup yields CDR1 SGDLS and CDR2 YYNGEE. Trimming took off 0 bases at V and 3 bases at J, with 10 bases between the two ends. The CDR3 length is 15 residues. The DNA of the CDR3 is TGTGCCAGCAGCGTAGGTAAAGCGCCCAATCAGCCCCAGCATTTT. Protein sequence: CASSVGKAPNQPQHF.

The V and J genes are TRBV2 and TRBJ1-2; D perhaps matches TRBD1 (5 bases). CDR1 is SNHLY, CDR2 FYNNEI, per germline. Trimming pared 4 bases from V and 6 bases from J, leaving 18 bases between. The CDR3 is made up of 15 amino acids. CDR3 protein: CASSASTGTRHGYTF. In DNA, the CDR3 is TGTGCCAGCAGTGCCTCAACCGGGACCAGGCATGGCTACACCTTC.

This chain connects TRBV23-1 to TRBJ2-3; 12 bases match TRBD2. TRBV23-1 is sorted into the ORF group, with uncertain function. The CDR3 is 15 amino acids. V lost 6 bases and J lost 2; bases outside the gene matches: 3. The CDR3 protein is CASRTSGRHTDTQYF. The DNA of the CDR3 is TGCGCCAGCAGGACTAGCGGGAGACACACAGATACGCAGTATTTT.

This clone was counted a single time. The V and J genes are TRBV10-1 and TRBJ2-7, with TRBD2 identical over 8 bases. This CDR3 is built from 15 residues. The V segment lost 3 bases and the J segment 2 bases; nucleotides outside the gene matches: 6. Germline-derived CDR1 and CDR2 are WNHNN and SYGVQD (reference sequence). In nucleotides, the CDR3 is TGCGCCAGCAGTGATTCGGGGGGGAGAACCTACGAGCAGTACTTC. The encoded protein is CASSDSGGRTYEQYF.